The 32 T cell receptor beta chains given below trace back to one sample, sequenced in a study of regulatory T cells in long-lasting Graves disease. Specified time point: persistent/refractory GD, antithyroid drugs over 5 years with positive TRAb. RNA isolated from PBMCs was used to make the TCR library. For TCR beta, libraries came from iRepertoire HTBI primers and Arm-PCR of CDR3 regions. TCRdb re-called the multiplex PCR reads with MiXCR, one entry per CDR3 protein. The sample comprises hundreds of thousands of distinct CDR3 sequences, about 32% of which are singletons, and 42% rests with the top ten. The sample consisted of peripheral blood mononuclear cells (PBMCs), taken when the disease was refractory, from a patient treated with antithyroid drugs. All receptors come from a female donor with Graves disease.

This clonotype showed up just a few times. The chain joins TRBV15 to TRBJ2-7, with 7 nucleotides matching TRBD2. After removal of 4 bases from V and 7 bases from J, the junction contained 10 bases not matched to a gene. The CDR3 totals 14 residues. Germline CDR1 LNHNV, CDR2 YYDKDF (reference sequence). CDR3 amino acids: CATSKRGLGGEQYF. Written as DNA, the CDR3 is TGTGCCACCAGCAAACGAGGGCTGGGGGGGGAGCAGTACTTC.

The chain has TRBV10-2 and TRBJ1-1; D is uncertain. The germline V gene has CDR1 WSHSY and CDR2 SAAADI. Trimming pared 6 bases from V and 0 bases from J, leaving 8 bases between. The CDR3 runs 13 residues. This CDR3 reads CASRAVLNTEAFF. As DNA, the CDR3 is TGCGCCAGCAGGGCAGTGTTGAACACTGAAGCTTTCTTT.

The chain recombines TRBV7-9 with TRBJ1-1; D uncertain. This CDR3 has 14 residues. The V gene's germline CDR1 is SEHNR and CDR2 FQNEAQ (reference sequence). Trimming removed 0 bases at V and 5 bases at J, with 10 bases between. This CDR3 reads CASSLAFRATEAFF. The CDR3 nucleotides are TGTGCCAGCAGCTTAGCGTTTCGGGCTACTGAAGCTTTCTTT.

V usage is TRBV12-3 or TRBV12-4 and J usage is TRBJ1-1; no reliable D call. CDR3 length: 13 residues. V was cut by 1 base and J by 4 bases, with 7 bases left in between. As DNA, the CDR3 is TGTGCCAGCAGTTTAGGGCGGGTCACTGAAGCTTTCTTT. Protein sequence: CASSLGRVTEAFF.

The chain employs TRBV29-1 and TRBJ1-1; a possible D gene is TRBD1 (5 bases). In germline, CDR1 is SQVTM, CDR2 ANQGSEA. The CDR3 covers 15 residues. Trimming took off 2 bases at V and 0 bases at J, with 13 bases between the two ends. Here the CDR3 reads CSVERARVLNTEAFF. DNA for the CDR3: TGCAGCGTTGAAAGAGCCAGGGTGCTGAACACTGAAGCTTTCTTT.

This clonotype was detected only a few times. V usage is TRBV29-1 and J usage is TRBJ1-5; D is perhaps TRBD1 (6 bases). V lost 3 bases, J lost 3 bases, and 9 bases lay in between. The CDR3 extends over 13 amino acids. Germline V CDR1 and CDR2: SQVTM, ANQGSEA. The CDR3, as DNA: TGCAGCGTTGAGACAGGTCTCAATCAGCCCCAGCATTTT. Residues: CSVETGLNQPQHF.

The rearrangement links TRBV5-1 to TRBJ1-6; tentatively, D is TRBD1 (5 bases). This CDR3 is built from 14 residues. Germline loops: CDR1 SGHRS, CDR2 YFSETQ. V shed 4 bases and J shed 9 bases, with 14 bases lying between them. Here the CDR3 reads CASSPRGDGSPLHF. In nucleotides, the CDR3 is TGCGCCAGCAGCCCCCGGGGGGACGGTTCACCCCTCCACTTT.

The V call is TRBV11-1, the J call TRBJ1-2; D not certain. Germline V gene lookup returns CDR1 SGHAT and CDR2 FQDESV (reference sequence). The CDR3 loop spans 16 amino acids. The ends were cut back, 2 bases at V and 0 bases at J, with 13 bases in the middle. The CDR3 reads CASSLSSGSANYGYTF. The CDR3 coding sequence is TGTGCCAGCAGCTTAAGTTCGGGGTCAGCTAACTATGGCTACACCTTC.

The V and J genes are TRBV20-1 and TRBJ1-1; a possible D gene is TRBD1 (5 bases). V dropped 3 bases and J dropped 7 bases, with 15 bases sitting between them. The CDR3 length is 13 residues. Germline V gene sequence: CDR1 DFQATT, CDR2 SNEGSKA (reference sequence). The DNA for the CDR3 is TGCAGTGCTAGCAGGCAGCCAGGGATTGAAGCTTTCTTT. Its translation is CSASRQPGIEAFF.

As for this clonotype: One base away lies a much larger clone, so this may be a sequencing read error. This chain joins TRBV28 and TRBJ2-2; possibly TRBD1 for D (6 bases). The V gene's germline CDR1 is MDHEN and CDR2 SYDVKM. The CDR3 is 18 amino acids. In nucleotides, the CDR3 is TGTACCAGCAGAAACTGGGACAAGACCCGCGCGAACACCGGGGAGCTGTTTTTT. Amino acids: CTSRNWDKTRANTGELFF.

The rearrangement uses TRBV12-3 or TRBV12-4 and TRBJ1-2; no clear D. This CDR3 has 12 residues. Trimming pared 6 bases from V and 2 bases from J, leaving 7 bases between. The CDR3 nucleotides read TGTGCCAGCAGCCCCCTAAACTATGGCTACACCTTC. Its protein product is CASSPLNYGYTF.

This clonotype is a singleton in its sample. The V and J genes are TRBV6-4 and TRBJ1-2; TRBD1 matches at 8 bases. There are 12 residues in the CDR3. Germline CDR1 and CDR2: MRHNA and SNTAGT. The J segment lost 7 bases and the V segment lost 10 bases, leaving 8 bases of the junction unmatched. Here the CDR3 DNA reads TGTGCCACGCACAGGGGGGACTGTGGCTACACCTTC. Translating gives CATHRGDCGYTF.

The chain couples TRBV11-2 to TRBJ1-1, with D unresolved. The germline V and J ends were trimmed by 4 bases and 11 bases, with 14 bases remaining between them. CDR3 length: 12 residues. Germline V CDR1 and CDR2: SGHAT, FQNNGV. CDR3 loop: CASSSYLRRAFF. In DNA form, the CDR3 reads TGTGCCAGCAGCTCGTACCTCCGTCGGGCTTTCTTT.

Only a few counts were recorded for this clonotype. V is TRBV6-1 and J is TRBJ2-5, with 7 positions matching TRBD2. Unmatched junction bases numbered 7, after V lost 4 bases and J lost 2 bases. The germline CDR1 and CDR2 sequences are MNHNS and SASEGT. This CDR3 is built from 15 residues. The chain's CDR3 is CASSAQIAGQETQYF. The CDR3 nucleotides are TGTGCCAGCAGTGCCCAAATAGCGGGTCAAGAGACCCAGTACTTC.

This clonotype was seen only a few times. The chain joins TRBV10-3 to TRBJ2-4; TRBD1 matches at 10 bases. Per germline, CDR1 ENHRY and CDR2 SYGVKD. With V trimmed by 2 bases and J by 0 bases, 4 bases remained unmatched. CDR3 length: 17 amino acids. CDR3 in DNA: TGTGCCATCAGTGAGGGGACAGGGGCTATAGCCAAAAACATTCAGTACTTC. Protein: CAISEGTGAIAKNIQYF.

This clonotype was seen more than once but under ten times. The rearrangement joins TRBV30 to TRBJ2-2, with a weak D call TRBD2 (5 bases). Germline V gives CDR1 GTSNPN, CDR2 SVGIG (reference sequence). This CDR3 has 14 residues. V lost 4 bases and J 2 bases, leaving 11 bases between the germline ends. The CDR3 DNA reads as TGTGCCTGGAATCCAAGCGGAAACACCGGGGAGCTGTTTTTT. It is translated as CAWNPSGNTGELFF.

The J gene is TRBJ2-2, the V gene TRBV6-1; D is unresolved. V was pared by 8 bases and J by 5 bases, with 12 bases between. Germline CDR1 and CDR2: MNHNS and SASEGT. The CDR3 is made up of 13 amino acids. For the CDR3, the DNA is TGTGCCAGCGTAGGTAAAAGGACCGGGGAGCTGTTTTTT. It translates to CASVGKRTGELFF.

The chain is built from TRBV11-2 and TRBJ2-2; TRBD2 might be the D (6 bases). Looked up from germline, CDR1 is SGHAT and CDR2 is FQNNGV. The ends were cut back, 6 bases at V and 0 bases at J, with 23 bases in the middle. The CDR3 consists of 19 residues. The CDR3 nucleotides read TGTGCCAGCAGAACTCTTCAGGATAGCGGACATTCGAACACCGGGGAGCTGTTTTTT. Residues: CASRTLQDSGHSNTGELFF.

This clonotype was found many times. This chain links TRBV3-1 with TRBJ1-4; D is possibly TRBD1 (5 bases). Deletions cut 3 bases from V and 11 bases from J, with 16 bases between. Per the germline V gene, CDR1 is LGHDT and CDR2 is YNNKEL (reference sequence). CDR3 size: 14 residues. CDR3 sequence reads: CASSHPGAGKKLFF. The CDR3 nucleotides read TGTGCCAGCAGCCACCCCGGGGCAGGGAAGAAACTGTTTTTT.

With respect to this clonotype: A much more abundant neighbour one base away suggests this may be a read error. Since no conserved phenylalanine or tryptophan closes the CDR3, a read error is the likely cause. The rearrangement links TRBV20-1 to TRBJ2-5; D is unclear. Germline CDR1 DFQATT, CDR2 SNEGSKA (reference sequence). Trimming cost V 3 bases and J 5 bases, with 4 bases left between them. The CDR3 is 10 residues long. The CDR3 DNA reads as TGCAGTGCTAGCTATGAGACCCAGTACTCC. This gives the protein CSASYETQYS.

This chain joins TRBV20-1 and TRBJ1-2; 7 bases agree with TRBD1. The CDR3 totals 12 residues. Trimming took 4 bases from V and 6 from J; bases not matched to a gene: 5. Germline-derived CDR1 and CDR2 are DFQATT and SNEGSKA (reference sequence). The CDR3 bases are TGCAGTGCTACAACGGGACAGAATGGCTACACCTTC. Amino acids: CSATTGQNGYTF.

This chain uses TRBV7-3 with TRBJ2-5; D is undetermined. Trimming left V 5 bases short and J 5 bases short, with 12 bases between. CDR3 size: 13 residues. Germline lookup yields CDR1 SGHTA and CDR2 FQGTGA. This CDR3 reads CASSRGRSETQYF. DNA for the CDR3: TGTGCCAGCAGCAGAGGAAGGAGCGAGACCCAGTACTTC.

This clonotype was detected a few times. The V gene is TRBV2, the J gene TRBJ1-4; possible D gene TRBD1, 5 bases. Germline CDR1 reads SNHLY; CDR2 reads FYNNEI. The V end lost 4 bases, the J end lost 7 bases, and 13 bases lay between the germline ends. This CDR3 has 14 residues. The CDR3 region is CASSVGGLSEKLFF. As DNA, the CDR3 is TGTGCCAGCAGTGTCGGGGGTCTGTCTGAAAAACTGTTTTTT.

This clonotype was detected only a few times. The V and J genes are TRBV20-1 and TRBJ1-1, with D perhaps TRBD1 (6 bases). The CDR3 extends over 14 amino acids. Trimming took off 1 base at V and 0 bases at J, with 9 bases between the two ends. The germline CDR1 and CDR2 sequences are DFQATT and SNEGSKA (reference sequence). CDR3 residues: CSARVRGLNTEAFF. For the CDR3, the DNA is TGCAGTGCTAGAGTACGGGGGCTGAACACTGAAGCTTTCTTT.

The chain uses TRBV15 and TRBJ1-2, with D hard to call. The CDR3 sequence is 13 residues long. V was shortened by 0 bases and J by 6 bases, with 8 bases between the two germline ends. Germline V gene data show CDR1 as LNHNV and CDR2 as YYDKDF (reference sequence). The CDR3 loop is CATSRDVGNGYTF. The CDR3 nucleotides read TGTGCCACCAGCAGAGATGTAGGGAATGGCTACACCTTC.

There are a few counts of this clonotype. This chain links TRBV6-4 with TRBJ2-7, with D tentatively TRBD1 (6 bases). Between the trimmed V and J ends, which lost 6 bases and 1 base, there was a span of 13 bases. Germline V lookup: CDR1 MRHNA, CDR2 SNTAGT. The CDR3 spans 14 residues. CDR3 in DNA: TGTGCCAGCAGCCTACAGGGTTTTTCCTACGAGCAGTACTTC. It encodes CASSLQGFSYEQYF.

This clonotype was picked up many times. This chain joins TRBV6-1 and TRBJ2-2, with D perhaps being TRBD1 or TRBD2 (5 bases each). This CDR3 region has 15 residues. Germline CDR1 and CDR2: MNHNS and SASEGT. Deletions cut 2 bases from V and 7 bases from J, with 14 bases between. CDR3 coding DNA: TGTGCCAGCAGTGAAAGGACAAGGGCGGGCGGGGAGCTGTTTTTT. Translation gives CASSERTRAGGELFF.

At least ten counts were recorded for this clonotype. CDR3: CASRRGPWEETQYF. The CDR3 DNA reads TGTGCCAGCAGGAGGGGGCCCTGGGAAGAGACCCAGTACTTC. The V gene is TRBV2, the J gene TRBJ2-5; 7 bases match TRBD1. Losses at the gene ends were 6 bases for V and 3 bases for J; bases not matched to a gene: 7. The CDR3 length is 14 residues. Germline V CDR1 and CDR2: SNHLY, FYNNEI.

This chain uses TRBV28 with TRBJ1-5, with a weak D call TRBD1 (6 bases). CDR1 is MDHEN, CDR2 SYDVKM, per germline. The CDR3 has 16 amino acids. The V gene lost 2 bases and the J gene lost 5 bases, with 16 bases spanning the gap. CDR3 in amino acids: CASSLRGARGDQPQHF. In DNA form, the CDR3 reads TGTGCCAGCAGTTTAAGGGGGGCGAGGGGTGATCAGCCCCAGCATTTT.

The gene calls are TRBV5-1 and TRBJ2-3; tentatively, D is TRBD2 (6 bases). CDR3 length equals 16 residues. V shed 0 bases and J shed 0 bases, with 11 bases lying between them. CDR1 and CDR2 from the germline V gene are SGHRS and YFSETQ. CDR3 sequence (DNA): TGCGCCAGCAGCTTGGTGACTAGGACCAGCACAGATACGCAGTATTTT. Translation gives CASSLVTRTSTDTQYF.

This chain joins TRBV29-1 and TRBJ1-1; a weak D match, TRBD1 (6 bases). The CDR3 contains 14 residues. Trimming took off 5 bases at V and 3 bases at J, with 16 bases between the two ends. Germline lookup yields CDR1 SQVTM and CDR2 ANQGSEA. CDR3 amino acids: CSVLPRGIDTEAFF. CDR3 bases: TGCAGCGTTCTCCCGAGGGGGATAGACACTGAAGCTTTCTTT.

The table lists this clonotype with many counts. V and J are TRBV12-3 or TRBV12-4 and TRBJ2-5; D is ambiguous. This CDR3 has 14 residues. The V end was cut by 3 bases, the J end by 3 bases, with 11 bases between. The CDR3 coding sequence is TGTGCCAGCAGTTTCGCATCCAGTGAAGAGACCCAGTACTTC. Translation gives CASSFASSEETQYF.